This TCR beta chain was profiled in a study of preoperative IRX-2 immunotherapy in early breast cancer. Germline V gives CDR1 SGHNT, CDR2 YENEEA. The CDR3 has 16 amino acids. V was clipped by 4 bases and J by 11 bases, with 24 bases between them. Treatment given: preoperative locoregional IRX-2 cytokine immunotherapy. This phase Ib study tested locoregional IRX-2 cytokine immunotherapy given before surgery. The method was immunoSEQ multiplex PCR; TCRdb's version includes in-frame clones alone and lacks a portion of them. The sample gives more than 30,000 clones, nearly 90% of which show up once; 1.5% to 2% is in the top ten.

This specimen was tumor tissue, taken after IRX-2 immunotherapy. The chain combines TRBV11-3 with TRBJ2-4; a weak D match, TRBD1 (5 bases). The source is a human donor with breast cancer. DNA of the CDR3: TGTGCCAGCAGCTCAGGGCTGACAAGGGGCTCGGTAGTTCAGTACTTC. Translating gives CASSSGLTRGSVVQYF.